The sequence of this TCR beta chain was determined in a study of blood T cells in healthy people across ages. PCR was performed a second time for roughly 7 to 11 cycles using a sample-barcoded 5' primer and a J-beta primer mix. TCRdb fed the 5' RACE reads into MiXCR, producing one record per CDR3 protein. This table has some 1,500,000 distinct CDR3 sequences, approximately 42% appearing once. CDR3 length: 15 residues. V was pared by 2 bases and J by 1 base, with 7 bases of the junction left unmatched. Germline V lookup: CDR1 DFQATT, CDR2 SNEGSKA (reference sequence). Isolated per sample were at least 7 million PBMCs.

The chain carries TRBV20-1 and TRBJ2-7; 8 nucleotides match TRBD2. Material for sequencing was blood. This sequence was found in a woman aged 18-30 years in good health. CDR3 in DNA: TGCAGTGCTAGATCGAGCGGGGGCCCTTCCTACGAGCAGTACTTC. It yields the protein CSARSSGGPSYEQYF.